Below, one T cell receptor (beta chain) is given with its context. Its target is not known. This entry belongs to a study of vaccination and CD4 T cells after COVID-19. Germline assignment: CDR1 MDHEN and CDR2 SYDVKM. J gave up 5 bases and V 5 bases, and 10 bases lay outside the gene matches. This CDR3 region has 16 residues. Stated treatment: roughly 11-day PBMC culture with coronavirus spike peptide pools or control peptides (ViraFEST assay). ViraFEST sequenced TCRs after peptide-pool expansion of antigen-specific T cells. Sequence data for DNA of cultured CD4+ T cells were generated by the Oncomine TCR Beta short-read assay. Genomic DNA was isolated from CD4+ T cells that had been cultured. Each CDR3 protein gets one entry after TCRdb re-called the PCR reads with MiXCR. The sample has about 20,000 distinct CDR3 sequences; 32% are singletons.

Sequenced material: cultured CD4+ T cells from blood. This chain joins TRBV28 and TRBJ2-1, with TRBD2 matching over 9 bases. The receptor's source is a human donor with COVID-19. The CDR3, as DNA: TGTGCCAGCAGTGGTAGCGGGGGATCTAGGAACAATGAGCAGTTCTTC. The encoded protein is CASSGSGGSRNNEQFF.